The rows below give T cell receptor beta chains drawn from one sample of a study of CD8+ T cells in alopecia areata. Produced via immunoSEQ multiplex PCR; TCRdb's table is partial and in-frame only. The sample includes 150,000 to 200,000 clones, 40% to 65% of them seen just once. The sequences come from CD8+ T cells sorted from blood, collected at week 24, from a patient treated with tofacitinib. These receptors originate from a human donor with alopecia areata. The CDR3 runs from the conserved cysteine through the conserved F or W. A D gene is named only where the DNA matches it firmly. Rows give clone size only sometimes, using once, few, many, or a class for an expanded clone.

v_call	clone_size	d_call	j_call	cdr3_aa	cdr3_nt
TRBV7-2	.	.	TRBJ1-1	CASSLMGSTEAFF	TGTGCCAGCAGCTTAATGGGGTCTACTGAAGCTTTCTTT
TRBV30	.	.	TRBJ1-1	CAWSSGRTNTEAFF	TGTGCCTGGAGTTCAGGCAGGACGAACACTGAAGCTTTCTTT
TRBV29-1	.	.	TRBJ1-2	CSVEGWTGDYGYTF	TGCAGCGTTGAAGGGTGGACGGGGGACTATGGCTACACCTTC
TRBV7-9	.	.	TRBJ2-2	CASSIYTGELFF	TGTGCCAGCAGCATCTACACCGGGGAGCTGTTTTTT
TRBV6-1	few	.	TRBJ2-5	CAISENGRFGETQYF	TGTGCCATCAGTGAAAACGGGCGATTTGGGGAGACCCAGTACTTC
TRBV7-2	.	TRBD1	TRBJ1-4	CASSLSVSGGEKLFF	TGTGCCAGCAGCTTAAGTGTGTCAGGGGGCGAAAAACTGTTTTTT
TRBV13	few	.	TRBJ2-7	CASSLGGGALYEQYF	TGTGCCAGCAGCTTAGGTGGAGGGGCCCTTTACGAGCAGTACTTC
TRBV29-1	.	.	TRBJ2-7	CSVEPDGTYEQYF	TGCAGCGTTGAACCAGACGGAACCTACGAGCAGTACTTC
TRBV19	few	TRBD1	TRBJ1-1	CASSTQGAGTEAFF	TGTGCCAGTAGTACACAGGGGGCTGGCACTGAAGCTTTCTTT
TRBV27	few	.	TRBJ2-5	CASSLLGEGVGETQYF	TGTGCCAGCAGTTTACTGGGGGAAGGAGTGGGAGAGACCCAGTACTTC
TRBV11-1	.	TRBD1	TRBJ2-7	CASSRDRARHEQYF	TGTGCCAGCAGTCGGGACAGGGCAAGGCACGAGCAGTACTTC
TRBV7-9	.	TRBD1	TRBJ2-7	CASSPKDRTGGFYEQYF	TGTGCCAGCAGCCCGAAGGACAGGACAGGGGGTTTCTACGAGCAGTACTTC
TRBV27	.	.	TRBJ2-1	CASSLSWASSSYNEQFF	TGTGCCAGCAGTTTATCGTGGGCTTCCTCCTCCTACAATGAGCAGTTCTTC